This entry concerns a single TCR beta chain. No antigen is known for it. The source of the sample is a study of cytomegalovirus exposure and HLA in healthy donors. Overall study context: Earlier work reported roughly 120 million unique TCR beta sequences from some 170 million T cells.

Primers: 60 Vbeta forward and 13 Jbeta reverse. Profiling relied on immunoSEQ multiplex PCR, and the TCRdb table lists in-frame clones only, not all of them. The sample has around 130,000 clones, around four fifths seen once. Regarding the study as a whole: In all likelihood, a cluster of highly shared sequence variants was a sequencing artifact. A few CMV-associated chains were confirmed in vitro to be specific for CMV antigens. Donors belonging to an Asian-associated ancestry cluster reportedly showed fewer N-insertions in productive TCRs than the approximately 640-donor mean, according to what a later analysis found.

Sequenced: PBMCs. The receptor comes from a boy younger than 18 in good health and CMV-seronegative.

In DNA form, the CDR3 reads TGCGCCAGCAGCCAGGGGACTAGCGTATACGAGCAGTACTTC. Translated, it gives CASSQGTSVYEQYF. J is TRBJ2-7 and V is TRBV4-1, with 10 bases fitting TRBD2. J gave up 4 bases and V 3 bases, and 3 bases lay outside the gene matches. Germline-derived CDR1 and CDR2 are MGHRA and YSYEKL. This CDR3 comprises 14 residues.